This TCR beta chain was retrieved from a study of T cells in Graves' hyperthyroidism and ophthalmopathy. The study's findings and limits: Model output signaled ophthalmopathy a median roughly six months ahead of onset. Ophthalmopathy and stable hyperthyroidism were told apart by a 13 V-J model.

Amplification targeted TCR beta CDR3 regions from RNA transcripts. A set of HTBI primers served as the primers for a first-round RT-PCR of the TCR CDR3. Each CDR3 protein gets one entry after TCRdb re-called the multiplex PCR reads with MiXCR. Of hundreds of thousands of distinct CDR3 sequences listed, about two fifths were seen once; the top ten hold around 9.3%. The sample holds a few counts of this clonotype. Its antigen is as yet unknown. If no ophthalmopathy progression occurred within 18 months, Graves' hyperthyroidism was stable. The germline gives CDR1 SGHTA, CDR2 FQGNSA. The CDR3 contains 12 residues. The V and J ends lost 5 bases and 10 bases respectively, with 14 bases between them.

The sequence was obtained from a man aged 18-30 years with Graves' hyperthyroidism. The chain combines TRBV7-2 with TRBJ1-1; maybe TRBD1 (5 bases). Sequencing was performed on blood. The CDR3 loop reads CASSPVGVGAFF. The CDR3 DNA is TGTGCCAGCAGCCCGGTGGGGGTAGGAGCTTTCTTT.